The 3 T cell receptor beta chains below were found in one sample sequenced in a study of early T cells in non-severe SARS-CoV-2 infection. TCRdb reprocessed the 5' RACE reads via MiXCR and lists one record per CDR3 protein. The table lists roughly 26,000 distinct CDR3 sequences, about 5.1% of them singletons. The source material was whole blood. Receptors originate from an adult who was a healthcare worker with PCR-confirmed SARS-CoV-2 infection or an uninfected control (not recorded which).

The sample holds many counts of this clonotype. The J gene is TRBJ2-1, the V gene TRBV5-1, with TRBD1 identical over 8 bases. Germline lookup yields CDR1 SGHRS and CDR2 YFSETQ. Unmatched junction bases numbered 6, after V lost 4 bases and J lost 3 bases. This CDR3 contains 15 residues. DNA of the CDR3: TGCGCCAGCAGCCTGACAGGGGCCTACTACAATGAGCAGTTCTTC. It translates to CASSLTGAYYNEQFF.

The sample holds a few counts of this clonotype. V and J are TRBV19 and TRBJ2-2; D not resolved. V lost 7 bases to trimming and J lost 4 bases, with 13 bases between them. Germline CDR1 is LNHDA and CDR2 is SQIVND (reference sequence). The CDR3 runs 14 residues. The CDR3 spells CASTPGRFTGELFF. CDR3 coding DNA: TGTGCCAGTACCCCAGGACGGTTCACCGGGGAGCTGTTTTTT.

This chain links TRBV9 with TRBJ2-7; TRBD1 matches at 10 bases. J gave up 11 bases and V 3 bases, and 8 bases lay outside the gene matches. Germline V gene lookup returns CDR1 SGDLS and CDR2 YYNGEE. CDR3 size: 13 residues. This CDR3 reads CASSAGPGTGEYF. The CDR3 DNA reads TGTGCCAGCAGCGCCGGCCCGGGGACAGGGGAGTACTTC.